The present entry profiles one T cell receptor beta chain with its context. The sample belongs to a study of blood T cell repertoires in COVID-19. On the study more broadly: In each case, the material was cDNA or gDNA derived from T cells, B-cell-depleted T cells, or PBMCs.

The V end was cut by 3 bases, the J end by 5 bases, with 14 bases between. This CDR3 comprises 14 residues. Germline-derived CDR1 and CDR2 are SGHRS and YFSETQ. Profiling relied on immunoSEQ multiplex PCR, and the TCRdb table lists in-frame clones only, not all of them. Of 200,000 to 250,000 clones listed, roughly 84% are singletons. The V gene is TRBV5-1, the J gene TRBJ2-5, with no clear D. Sequenced sample: peripheral blood. The origin of this receptor is a man between 40 and 49 years old with acute or convalescent COVID-19. The CDR3 DNA sequence: TGCGCCAGCAGCTCCGGGTCCTCCCGGGAGACCCAGTACTTC. Translation gives CASSSGSSRETQYF.